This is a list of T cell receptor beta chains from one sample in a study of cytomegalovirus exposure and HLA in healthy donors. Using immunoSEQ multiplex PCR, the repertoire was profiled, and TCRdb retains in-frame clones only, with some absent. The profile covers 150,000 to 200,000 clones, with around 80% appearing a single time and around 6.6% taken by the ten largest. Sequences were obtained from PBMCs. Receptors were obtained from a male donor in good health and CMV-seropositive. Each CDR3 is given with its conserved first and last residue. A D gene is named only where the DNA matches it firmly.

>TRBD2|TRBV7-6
CASARLAGHPGEQFF
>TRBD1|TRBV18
CASSPGQGSYGYTF
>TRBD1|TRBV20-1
CGTAPTEAFF
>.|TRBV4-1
CASSPTGIYGYTF
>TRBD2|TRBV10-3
CAISDGLLSGSGREETQYF
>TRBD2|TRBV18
CASSQREGVILYEQYF
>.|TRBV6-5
CASSYFPTGELFF
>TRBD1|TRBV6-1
CASIQGASSYEQYF
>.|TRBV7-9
CASSPPTYEQYF
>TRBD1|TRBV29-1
CSVETGQGARGTQYF
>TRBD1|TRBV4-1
CASSRQGTPEAFF
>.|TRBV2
CASSGVLRNTEAFF
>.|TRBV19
CASSTGSGNTIYF
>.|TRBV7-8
CASSNTGTPTYEQYF
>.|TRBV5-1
CASSPPNGRGNEQYF
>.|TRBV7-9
CASSFLLTFTGELFF
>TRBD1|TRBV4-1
CASSLGPGQDYGYTF
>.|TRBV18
CASSPSENTEAFF
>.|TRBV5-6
CASSLARVYGNTIYF
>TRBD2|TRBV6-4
CASSTIAGAFDEQYF
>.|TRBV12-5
CASGLMELQPQHF
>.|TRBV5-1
CASIRPEEEDTQYF
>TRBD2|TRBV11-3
CASRAGTSEYEQYF
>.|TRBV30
CAWSGGPEAFF
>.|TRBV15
CATSRDSLTVINEKLFF
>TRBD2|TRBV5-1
CASSSRLAGWNEQFF
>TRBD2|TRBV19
CASSIGGLGAYEQYF
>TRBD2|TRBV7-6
CASSLGPAGAGGELFF
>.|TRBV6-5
CATAADSRGYTF
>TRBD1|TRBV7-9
CSSSPRDREYEQYF
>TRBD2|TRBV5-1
CASTPDGRARDTQYF
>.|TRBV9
CASSQDLGELFF
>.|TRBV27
CASQFSGTQDYEQYF
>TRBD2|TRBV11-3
CASSFAGTSGRETQYF
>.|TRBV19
CASSLSSRGSPLHF
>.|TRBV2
CASSERDYLNNEQFF
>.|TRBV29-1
CSVEGQSPYEQYF
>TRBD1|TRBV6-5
CASSYRQGARTEAFF
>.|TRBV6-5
CASSYSPGRAYGYTF
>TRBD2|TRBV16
CASTANIAGDTGELFF
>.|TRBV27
CASTTSVPGGNTGELFF
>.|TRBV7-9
CASSLAGGQTHGYTF